The present entry profiles one TCR beta chain with its context. The antigen is unknown. The authors ran a second PCR of 7 to 11 cycles using a sample-barcoded 5' primer and a J-beta primer mix. Each CDR3 protein gets one entry after TCRdb re-called the 5' RACE reads with MiXCR. The sample consists of 550,000 to 750,000 distinct CDR3 sequences, around 20% of them appearing once. These data are taken from a study of blood T cells in healthy people across ages. CDR3 size: 20 residues. V lost 0 bases and J 0 bases, leaving 20 bases between the germline ends. Germline V gene data show CDR1 as MNHEY and CDR2 as SMNVEV (reference sequence). Peripheral blood from each donor was collected in a volume of approximately 10 milliliters. A minimum of 6 million PBMCs was isolated per sample. Findings and caveats of the study: Expanded clonotype shifts may have been confounded, as the donors had an unknown CMV status. In older individuals, TCR beta diversity per million T cells was lower, falling roughly linearly with age.

The TCR originated in a man between 65 and 80 years old in good health. The chain couples TRBV27 to TRBJ1-4; perhaps TRBD1 as D (5 bases). Sequenced material: blood. The CDR3 is CASSLSVRRDPRSTNEKLFF. As DNA, the CDR3 is TGTGCCAGCAGTTTATCCGTACGCCGGGACCCTAGATCAACTAATGAAAAACTGTTTTTT.